This T cell receptor (beta chain) derives from a study of T cells in Graves' hyperthyroidism and ophthalmopathy. Concerning this clonotype itself: Its antigen is not known.

It was RNA transcripts that yielded the amplified TCR beta CDR3 regions. The TCR CDR3 first-round RT-PCR relied on the HTBI primer set. Via MiXCR, TCRdb re-called the multiplex PCR reads, giving one row per CDR3 protein. Of about 590,000 distinct CDR3 sequences detected, around 14% appear once; the ten largest clones hold around 6.6%. General study findings and limits: From stable hyperthyroidism, ophthalmopathy was separated by a 13 V-J model.

V lost 1 base to trimming and J lost 8 bases; unmatched junction nucleotides: 4. Germline V lookup: CDR1 SGHAT, CDR2 FQNNGV. The CDR3 sequence is 13 residues long. The J gene is TRBJ1-1, the V gene TRBV11-2; 7 bases match TRBD1. Input material: blood. The receptor's source is a woman aged 25 to 45 with Graves' hyperthyroidism. CDR3 nucleotides: TGTGCCAGCAGCTTAGTCGGGACAGCCGAAGCTTTCTTT. Translating gives CASSLVGTAEAFF.